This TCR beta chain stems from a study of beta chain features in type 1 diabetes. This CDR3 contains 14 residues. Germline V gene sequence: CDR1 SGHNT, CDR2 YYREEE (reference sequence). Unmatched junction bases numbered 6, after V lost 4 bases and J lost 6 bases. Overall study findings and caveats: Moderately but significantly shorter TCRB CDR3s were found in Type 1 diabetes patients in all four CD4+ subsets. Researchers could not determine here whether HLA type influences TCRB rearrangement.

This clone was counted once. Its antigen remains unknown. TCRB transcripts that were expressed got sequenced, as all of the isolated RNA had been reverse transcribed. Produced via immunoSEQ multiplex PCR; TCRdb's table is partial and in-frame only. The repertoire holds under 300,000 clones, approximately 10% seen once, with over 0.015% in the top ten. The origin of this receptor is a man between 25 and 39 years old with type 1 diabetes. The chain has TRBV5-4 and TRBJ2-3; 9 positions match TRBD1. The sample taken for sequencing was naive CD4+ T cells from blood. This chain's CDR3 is CASSPQGARDTQYF. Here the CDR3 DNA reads TGTGCCAGCAGCCCACAGGGGGCGCGTGATACGCAGTATTTT.